Listed below are T cell receptor beta chains from one sample, sequenced in a study of siplizumab effects on memory and regulatory T cells. Using immunoSEQ multiplex PCR, the repertoire was profiled, and TCRdb retains in-frame clones only, with some absent. The sample includes about 100,000 clones, approximately 90% of them seen just once. Sequencing used Tregs sorted from blood. All receptors derive from a human donor in good health. The CDR3 runs from the conserved cysteine through the conserved F or W. The order of the fields is D gene, clone size, V gene, J gene, CDR3 DNA, CDR3 protein. A D gene is named only where the DNA matches it firmly. For some rows the clone size is stated as once, few or many, or as a class when expanded; others skip it.

TRBD2	.	TRBV10-3	TRBJ2-3	TGTGCCATCAGCGGGACTAGCGGGAGGTATGGAGATACGCAGTATTTT	CAISGTSGRYGDTQYF
.	.	TRBV4-2	TRBJ2-1	TGTGCCATTGGGGTATACAATGAGCAGTTCTTC	CAIGVYNEQFF
.	once	TRBV2	TRBJ1-1	TGTGCCAGCAGTGAAGTACGCAACACTGAAGCTTTCTTT	CASSEVRNTEAFF
.	.	TRBV11-2	TRBJ1-2	TGTGCCAGCAGCTTGCAGGGGTGGGGAGGCTACACCTTC	CASSLQGWGGYTF
TRBD1	.	TRBV28	TRBJ2-1	TGTGCCAGCAGTCCTGGACAGGGACTCACCTACAATGAGCAGTTCTTC	CASSPGQGLTYNEQFF
.	.	TRBV27	TRBJ2-1	TGTGCCAGCAGTTCCGGACGGAACTCCTACAATGAGCAGTTCTTC	CASSSGRNSYNEQFF
.	.	TRBV5-4	TRBJ2-4	TGTGCCAGCAGCTTGGGACTAAACAACGACATTCAGTACTTC	CASSLGLNNDIQYF
TRBD1	.	TRBV2	TRBJ2-7	TGTGCCAGCATCCGGAGGAAGACAGGGACCTACGAGCAGTACTTC	CASIRRKTGTYEQYF
.	.	TRBV5-1	TRBJ2-3	TGCGCCAGCAGCCCCGGGGCAGATACGCAGTATTTT	CASSPGADTQYF
TRBD2	.	TRBV7-3	TRBJ2-1	TGTGCCAGCAGCTCTCGCGGGCGGGAGGGCCGTAATGAGCAGTTCTTC	CASSSRGREGRNEQFF
TRBD1	.	TRBV28	TRBJ1-2	TGTGCCAGCAGTTCTCTAAACAGGGGACCCAACTATGGCTACACCTTC	CASSSLNRGPNYGYTF
.	.	TRBV27	TRBJ1-2	TGTGCCAGCAGTTTAAGGCGGACAGAGTACTATGGCTACACCTTC	CASSLRRTEYYGYTF
.	once	TRBV29-1	TRBJ2-4	TGCAGCGTTGCGGTCAGAGGAGGAAACATTCAGTACTTC	CSVAVRGGNIQYF
TRBD2	once	TRBV30	TRBJ2-3	TGTGCCTGGAGTGAACTAGCGGGAGCTGGTGGTACGCAGTATTTT	CAWSELAGAGGTQYF
TRBD1	few	TRBV6-5	TRBJ1-1	TGTGCCATCCTAGACAGGGGGCGCGAGGAAGCTTTCTTT	CAILDRGREEAFF
.	.	TRBV5-6	TRBJ2-5	TGTGCCAGCAGCTTGGAGGCGGCCCTCGGGGAGACCCAGTACTTC	CASSLEAALGETQYF
TRBD2	.	TRBV30	TRBJ2-7	TGTGCCCGGGACGGCAGCGGGAAATCCTACGAGCAGTACTTC	CARDGSGKSYEQYF
TRBD1	.	TRBV30	TRBJ1-2	TGTGCCTGGAGGACAGGGGGCTATGGCTACACCTTC	CAWRTGGYGYTF
TRBD2	.	TRBV7-2	TRBJ2-1	TGTGCCAGCAGCCCTTATCCCGGGACTAGAGAATATGAGCAGTTCTTC	CASSPYPGTREYEQFF
TRBD1	.	TRBV11-1	TRBJ2-3	TGTGCCAGCAGCTTAGCAGGGGGCAGGGGGACAGATACGCAGTATTTT	CASSLAGGRGTDTQYF
TRBD1	.	TRBV29-1	TRBJ2-5	TGCAGCGGAAGAAACAGGGGGTTGGGAGAGACCCAGTACTTC	CSGRNRGLGETQYF
.	.	TRBV7-2	TRBJ2-3	TGTGCCAGCAGCAAAACAGGCATTAACACAGATACGCAGTATTTT	CASSKTGINTDTQYF
.	.	TRBV6-1	TRBJ2-5	TGTGCCAGCAGGTCCGCATCGTGGGATTTTGGGACCCAGTACTTC	CASRSASWDFGTQYF
TRBD2	once	TRBV4-2	TRBJ2-7	TGTGCCAGCAGCCAGTGGACTAGCGGGGACCCCTACGAGCAGTACTTC	CASSQWTSGDPYEQYF
TRBD2	.	TRBV18	TRBJ2-7	TGTGCCAGCTCAGCACGTGGTCTAGCGGGATTCTCGGCTTCCGAGCAGTACTTC	CASSARGLAGFSASEQYF